The clone carrying this TCR beta chain has ten or more counts. Its specificity is not known. Unique molecular identifiers were incorporated during preparation of the TCRbeta library. In TCRdb, the PCR reads were re-called with MiXCR into one record per CDR3 protein. Here the sample spans roughly 670,000 distinct CDR3 sequences, around 13% being singletons. The entry originates in a study of T-cell reconstitution after alpha-beta-depleted transplantation in children. Overall study findings and caveats: About two months after transplant, alpha-beta T cells reportedly came from several hundred expanded graft clones. Surviving thymic progenitors and recipient T cells were the source of high TCRbeta diversity at day 60 in some patients. Newly made T cells mostly supplied T-cell counts and diversity one year after transplant.

The CDR3 consists of 13 residues. V lost 4 bases and J lost 5, with 9 bases in between. Germline loops: CDR1 SGHRS, CDR2 YFSETQ. The chain recombines TRBV5-1 with TRBJ2-2, with D tentatively TRBD1 (6 bases). The sample in question was PBMCs, obtained before TCRalphabeta/CD19-depleted stem cell transplant. This receptor was obtained from a girl aged 2-10 years with congenital amegakaryocytic thrombocytopenia, due to receive a stem cell transplant. The CDR3: CASSNRETGELFF. In nucleotides, the CDR3 is TGCGCCAGCAGCAACAGGGAGACCGGGGAGCTGTTTTTT. Variable domain in full (rest from reference TRBV5-1 and TRBJ2-2): KAGVTQTPRYLIKTRGQQVTLSCSPISGHRSVSWYQQTPGQGLQFLFEYFSETQRNKGNFPGRFSGRQFSNSRSEMNVSTLELGDSALYLCASSNRETGELFFGEGSRLTVL.